The 2 T cell receptor beta chains in this list originate from one sample, sequenced in a study of graft-versus-host responses after intestinal transplantation. Produced via immunoSEQ multiplex PCR; TCRdb's table is partial and in-frame only. The sample has some 10,000 clones, approximately 92% seen once; the top ten hold 5.1%. This specimen was PBMCs, taken about 70 days after transplant. Source of these receptors: a human patient who received an intestinal transplant, so some T cells may come from the graft donor.

The chain couples TRBV9 to TRBJ1-2, with TRBD1 identical over 9 bases. The junction had 5 bases not matched to a gene; V was cut back by 3 bases and J by 8 bases. Looked up from germline, CDR1 is SGDLS and CDR2 is YYNGEE. The length of the CDR3 is 13 residues. This chain's CDR3 is CASSARDRVGYTF. The CDR3 bases are TGTGCCAGCAGCGCCCGGGACAGGGTCGGCTACACCTTC.

The chain couples TRBV19 to TRBJ2-7, with TRBD1 matching over 10 bases. Germline lookup yields CDR1 LNHDA and CDR2 SQIVND (reference sequence). The ends lost 9 bases at V and 1 base at J; junction bases unmatched: 3. The CDR3 has 13 residues. The CDR3 region is CASGTGASYEQYF. CDR3 DNA: TGTGCCAGCGGGACAGGGGCGTCCTACGAGCAGTACTTC.